This T cell receptor (beta chain) was profiled in a study of identical twins. V shed 4 bases and J 3 bases; nucleotides not matched to a gene: 8. Germline V lookup: CDR1 DFQATT, CDR2 SNEGSKA (reference sequence). The CDR3 runs to 14 residues. Each CDR3 protein gets one entry after TCRdb re-called the 5' RACE reads with MiXCR. The data contain hundreds of thousands of distinct CDR3 sequences, over 13% of them singletons. Of note for this clonotype: Its antigen is still unknown.

General study findings and limits: Insertion counts were lower in abundant cord blood beta clonotypes, a trend that memory repertoires did not show.

This sequence was found in a woman aged 18-35 years in good health. Sequencing was done on a sample of memory (CD45RO+) T cells sorted from blood. V and J are TRBV20-1 and TRBJ1-2; 7 nucleotides line up with TRBD1. The CDR3 nucleotides read TGCAGTGCTAACACCAGGGGGGTTGACTATGGCTACACCTTC. This sequence encodes CSANTRGVDYGYTF.